The entry that follows covers one T cell receptor beta chain sequence. Its antigen remains unidentified. This entry belongs to a study of tumor-infiltrating lymphocytes in localized non-small cell lung cancer. As for the study in general: Resected tumor was paired with non-adjacent uninvolved lung from the same patient.

Study-wide results and caveats: Available tissue quantity limited TCR sequencing to a patient subset. T-cell fraction did not differ between immunotypes IM1 and IM2.

V lost 5 bases and J lost 0, with 14 bases in between. CDR1 is SGHTA and CDR2 is FQGNSA in the germline V gene. The CDR3 runs 15 residues. This table comes from immunoSEQ multiplex PCR, and its TCRdb copy is limited to in-frame clones, with some not included. The sample has over 7,500 clones; approximately 79% are singletons. The sequence was obtained from a human donor with non-small cell lung cancer. The chain couples TRBV7-2 to TRBJ2-7, with D tentatively TRBD1 or TRBD2 (6 bases each). Sequencing was performed on lung tumor tissue. In DNA form, the CDR3 reads TGTGCCAGCAGCATGAGACTAGGGGGCTCCTACGAGCAGTACTTC. Amino acid sequence: CASSMRLGGSYEQYF.